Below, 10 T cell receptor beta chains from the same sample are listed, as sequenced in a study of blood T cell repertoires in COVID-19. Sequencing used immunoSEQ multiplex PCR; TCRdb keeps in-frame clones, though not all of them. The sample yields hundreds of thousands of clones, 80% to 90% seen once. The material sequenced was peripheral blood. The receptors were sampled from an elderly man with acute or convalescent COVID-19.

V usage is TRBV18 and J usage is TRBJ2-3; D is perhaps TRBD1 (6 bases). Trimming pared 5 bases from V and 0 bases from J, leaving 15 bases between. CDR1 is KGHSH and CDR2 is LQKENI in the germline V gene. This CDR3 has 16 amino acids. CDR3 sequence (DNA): TGTGCCAGCTCAGTACAGGGCCCGCCCAGCACAGATACGCAGTATTTT. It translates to CASSVQGPPSTDTQYF.

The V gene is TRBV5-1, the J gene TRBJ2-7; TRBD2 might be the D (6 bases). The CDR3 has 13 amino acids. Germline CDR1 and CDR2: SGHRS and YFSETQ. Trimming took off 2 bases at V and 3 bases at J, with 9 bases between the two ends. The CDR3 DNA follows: TGCGCCAGCAGCTTTTCGGAGGGCTACGAGCAGTACGTC. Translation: CASSFSEGYEQYV.

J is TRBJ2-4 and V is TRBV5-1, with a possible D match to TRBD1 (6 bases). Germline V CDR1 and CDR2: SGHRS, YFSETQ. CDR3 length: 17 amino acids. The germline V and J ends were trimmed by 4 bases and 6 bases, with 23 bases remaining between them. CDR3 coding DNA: TGCGCCAGCAGCCCCCCCGCACACACAGGGAAGGTAAACATTCAGTACTTC. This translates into CASSPPAHTGKVNIQYF.

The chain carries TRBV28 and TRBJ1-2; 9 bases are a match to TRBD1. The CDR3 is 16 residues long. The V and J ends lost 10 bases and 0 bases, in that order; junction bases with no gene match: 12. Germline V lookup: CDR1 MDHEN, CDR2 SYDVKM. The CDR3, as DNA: TGTGCCACCCCCGGGACAGGGAACAATCCTAACTATGGCTACACCTTC. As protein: CATPGTGNNPNYGYTF.

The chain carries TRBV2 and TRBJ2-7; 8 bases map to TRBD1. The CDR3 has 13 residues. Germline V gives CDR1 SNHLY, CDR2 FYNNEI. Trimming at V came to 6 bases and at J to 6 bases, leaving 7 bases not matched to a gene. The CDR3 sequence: CASSEQGVGEQYV. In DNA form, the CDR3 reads TGTGCCAGCAGCGAACAGGGGGTTGGCGAGCAGTACGTC.

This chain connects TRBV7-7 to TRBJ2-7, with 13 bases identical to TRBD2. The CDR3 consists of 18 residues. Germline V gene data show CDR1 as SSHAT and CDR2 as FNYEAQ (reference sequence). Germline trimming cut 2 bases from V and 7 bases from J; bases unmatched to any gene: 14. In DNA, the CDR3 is TGTGCCAGCAGCTTATTCCCCACAGGACTAGCGGGAGTGGGTGAGCAGTACTTC. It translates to CASSLFPTGLAGVGEQYF.

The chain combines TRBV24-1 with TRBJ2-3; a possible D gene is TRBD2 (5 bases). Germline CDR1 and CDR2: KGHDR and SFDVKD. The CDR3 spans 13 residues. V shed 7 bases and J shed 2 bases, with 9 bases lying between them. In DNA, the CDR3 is TGTGCCACCAGAGGACTCTTCACAGATACGCAGTATTTT. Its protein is CATRGLFTDTQYF.

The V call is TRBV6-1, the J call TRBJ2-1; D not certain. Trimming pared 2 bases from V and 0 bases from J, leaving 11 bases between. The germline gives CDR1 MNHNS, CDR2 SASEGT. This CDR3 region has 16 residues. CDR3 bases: TGTGCCAGCAGTGAATTACCAGGTAGCTCCTACAATGAGCAGTTCTTC. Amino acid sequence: CASSELPGSSYNEQFF.

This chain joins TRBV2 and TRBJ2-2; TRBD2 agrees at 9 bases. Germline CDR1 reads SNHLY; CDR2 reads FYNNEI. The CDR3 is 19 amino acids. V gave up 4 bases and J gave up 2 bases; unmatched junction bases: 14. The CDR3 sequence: CASSGRLGLAMDNTGELFF. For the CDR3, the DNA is TGTGCCAGCAGTGGAAGGCTTGGACTAGCGATGGATAACACCGGGGAGCTGTTTTTT. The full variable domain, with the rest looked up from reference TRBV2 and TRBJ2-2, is EPEVTQTPSHQVTQMGQEVILRCVPISNHLYFYWYRQILGQKVEFLVSFYNNEISEKSEIFDDQFSVERPDGSNFTLKIRSTKLEDSAMYFCASSGRLGLAMDNTGELFFGEGSRLTVL.

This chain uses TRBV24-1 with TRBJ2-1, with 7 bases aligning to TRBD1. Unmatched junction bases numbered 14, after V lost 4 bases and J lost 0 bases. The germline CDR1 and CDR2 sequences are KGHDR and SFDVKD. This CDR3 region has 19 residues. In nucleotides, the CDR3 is TGTGCCACCAGTGAACCCCCGGGACAGAGTTTTAGCTCCTACAATGAGCAGTTCTTC. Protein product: CATSEPPGQSFSSYNEQFF.